The present T cell receptor (beta chain) was sequenced within a study of somatic mutations in cytotoxic T cells in rheumatoid arthritis. Study in general: Sorted by flow to nearly 100% purity were some V beta antibody-stained T-cell populations, including V beta1+ cells sequenced for TCRB.

CDR1 SGHRS and CDR2 YFSETQ come from the germline V gene. The CDR3 runs to 14 residues. V lost 5 bases, J lost 5 bases, and 16 bases lay in between. Details on this clone: Its specificity is not known.

Study outcomes and limitations: About an eighth of the roughly 60 patients had a largest CD8+ clone above 20% of CD8+ cells. An increase in CD8+ clonality with age was seen in rheumatoid arthritis patients but not in healthy controls.

Method: immunoSEQ multiplex PCR; TCRdb's copy keeps in-frame clones and lacks some. The sample holds under 20,000 clones; 86% are singletons and the top ten take 15%. Material for sequencing was CD8+ T cells sorted from blood. The J gene is TRBJ2-5, the V gene TRBV5-1; D is unclear. The sequence derives from a man aged 35-49 years in good health. The CDR3 DNA is TGCGCCAGCAGTTCGGGCCTTAGTGGCGAGACCCAGTACTTC. Its protein product is CASSSGLSGETQYF.